The 9 T cell receptor beta chains below come from one sample, sequenced in a study of metastatic and nonmetastatic thyroid tumors. The entire patient cohort was treatment-naive prior to thyroid surgery. TCRdb re-called clones from the PCR reads using MiXCR. The table includes fewer than 20,000 clones, approximately 25% detected once. Material: tumor tissue. These receptors came from a male donor with papillary thyroid cancer or a benign thyroid nodule (not recorded which). Some clones in this sample may be carry-over from other donors' samples.

The J gene is TRBJ2-1, the V gene TRBV4-2; 8 nucleotides line up with TRBD1. Trimming cost V 1 base and J 6 bases; bases outside gene matches: 8. The CDR3 spans 16 residues. The germline CDR1 and CDR2 sequences are LGHNA and YNFKEQ. The CDR3 loop reads CASSQVAGGNFNEQFF. CDR3 in DNA: TGTGCCAGCAGCCAAGTCGCAGGGGGCAATTTCAATGAGCAGTTCTTC.

This clone is categorized as medium-sized (0.01 to 0.1%). The V and J genes are TRBV14 and TRBJ2-3; 9 nucleotides align to TRBD2. CDR1 and CDR2 from the germline V gene are SGHDN and FVKESK. The CDR3 totals 17 residues. The trim removed 1 base at V and 0 bases at J, leaving 5 bases unmatched. The CDR3, as DNA: TGTGCCAGCAGCCAAGTAGCGGGAGCCACTAGCACAGATACGCAGTATTTT. As protein: CASSQVAGATSTDTQYF. Full variable domain (remainder filled in from reference TRBV14 and TRBJ2-3): EAGVTQFPSHSVIEKGQTVTLRCDPISGHDNLYWYRRVMGKEIKFLLHFVKESKQDESGMPNNRFLAERTGGTYSTLKVQPAELEDSGVYFCASSQVAGATSTDTQYFGPGTRLTVL.

This clone was seen at least ten times. This sequence may be a read error, since a much larger clone differs from it by one base. Other DNA sequences in the same sample also yield this CDR3. The rearrangement joins TRBV10-1 to TRBJ1-1; TRBD1 might be the D (6 bases). The CDR3 has 13 residues. Germline V CDR1 and CDR2: WNHNN, SYGVQD (reference sequence). The CDR3, as DNA: TGCGCCAGCAAAAGACAGGTCGATGATGAAGCCTTCTTT. It encodes CASKRQVDDEAFF.

This clone rates as medium-sized. The V call is TRBV4-1, the J call TRBJ2-7, with D maybe TRBD2 (6 bases). V lost 4 bases and J 3 bases, leaving 16 bases between the germline ends. This CDR3 comprises 15 residues. Per the germline V gene, CDR1 is MGHRA and CDR2 is YSYEKL. The CDR3 DNA reads as TGCGCCAGCAGCCGCGTTCTGGGACTTGACTACGAGCAGTACTTC. This gives the protein CASSRVLGLDYEQYF.

This clone is termed medium-sized (0.01 to 0.1%). The chain recombines TRBV14 with TRBJ1-3; 7 nucleotides align to TRBD1. Germline V CDR1 and CDR2: SGHDN, FVKESK. The CDR3 runs 16 residues. Germline trimming cut 4 bases from V and 0 bases from J; bases unmatched to any gene: 6. CDR3 region: CASSRRGQVSGNTIYF. The CDR3, as DNA: TGTGCCAGCAGCCGCCGTGGACAGGTCTCTGGAAACACCATATATTTT.

Many counts were recorded for this clone. Other DNA sequences in the sample encode the same CDR3. This chain connects TRBV11-2 to TRBJ2-2; 8 nucleotides align to TRBD2. Germline lookup yields CDR1 SGHAT and CDR2 FQNNGV. V was clipped by 6 bases and J by 4 bases; unmatched bases: 10. This CDR3 has 16 amino acids. CDR3 nucleotides: TGTGCCAGCAGACGCACCGGGACTAGAGGCACCGGGGAGCTGTTTTTT. Its translation is CASRRTGTRGTGELFF.

At least ten counts were recorded for this clone. This chain joins TRBV9 and TRBJ2-3, with 9 bases that match TRBD2. CDR1 is SGDLS, CDR2 YYNGEE, per germline. V shed 2 bases and J 0 bases; nucleotides not matched to a gene: 16. CDR3 length: 20 residues. In DNA form, the CDR3 reads TGTGCCAGCAGCGTCCTTAGCGGGGGATACGGAGATTCTAGCACAGATACGCAGTATTTT. Translating gives CASSVLSGGYGDSSTDTQYF.

In this sample, this clone turned up a few times. The chain employs TRBV24-1 and TRBJ2-1; weak D call: TRBD1 (5 bases). CDR1 is KGHDR and CDR2 is SFDVKD in the germline V gene. CDR3 length: 15 amino acids. V was trimmed by 7 bases and J by 6 bases, leaving 18 bases between them. CDR3 residues: CATRGTVGPRNEQFF. The CDR3 DNA is TGTGCCACCAGAGGAACAGTGGGGCCTCGCAATGAGCAGTTCTTC.

This clone was seen ten or more times. The chain combines TRBV18 with TRBJ2-1; 7 nucleotides agree with TRBD1. Losses at the gene ends were 3 bases for V and 5 bases for J; bases not matched to a gene: 4. CDR3 size: 14 residues. CDR1 KGHSH and CDR2 LQKENI come from the germline V gene. The CDR3 here is CASSPVDRDNEQFF. The CDR3 DNA sequence: TGTGCCAGCTCACCCGTAGACAGGGACAATGAGCAGTTCTTC.